This TCR beta chain derives from a study of OX40 agonist ivuxolimab in advanced cancers. For context, the study as a whole: Ivuxolimab was an agonistic, fully human IgG2 monoclonal antibody directed against OX40 (CD134), a costimulatory receptor. The paper describes the monotherapy dose-escalation part (N = 52 patients) of the phase I trial of ivuxolimab. Prior anti-PD-1, anti-PD-L1 or anti-CTLA-4 therapy was permitted, and 30% to 50% of dose-escalation patients had received checkpoint inhibitors. Peripheral TCRbeta sequencing was intended to test whether TCR sequence diversity was altered and clonal T-cell expansion was caused by ivuxolimab. Among the 52 dose-escalation patients, roughly 20 had hepatocellular carcinoma, some 15 melanoma, 9 renal cell carcinoma and 9 head and neck cancer. Three dose-escalation patients achieved partial responses, one with hepatocellular carcinoma and two with cutaneous melanoma. A male proportion of around 81% and a mean age of around 60 years, ranging from roughly 23 to 85, were recorded for the dose-escalation cohort. Intravenous ivuxolimab was administered to patients every 2 weeks at six dose levels: 0.01, 0.1, 0.3, 1.5, 3 and 10 mg/kg. Findings and caveats that apply to the study as a whole: In the 0.1-3.0 mg/kg groups, partial responders were among the patients with the lowest normalized peripheral clonal expansion, particularly in CD8+ T cells. The antigen specificity of the clonally expanded peripheral T cells was not determined. After ivuxolimab, CD8+ T cells had more expanded clones than CD4+ T cells on average. At doses from 0.1 to 3.0 mg/kg, clonal expansion was seen in both CD4+ and CD8+ blood T cells between baseline and week 6. Low levels of normalized T-cell clonal expansion were also seen in some patients who did not respond.

Patients with autoimmune disease history or receiving systemic immunosuppression were excluded from the trial. Peripheral blood for TCR sequencing was drawn from every dose cohort at baseline, at cycle 4 day 1 and at cycle 7 day 1. Samples came from an open-label, multicenter, first-in-human phase I dose-escalation trial of ivuxolimab. Adults with locally advanced or metastatic melanoma, renal cell, hepatocellular, or head and neck squamous cell carcinoma were enrolled in the trial. Before TCR sequencing, CD4+ T cells and CD8+ T cells were sorted from peripheral blood as separate populations. The junction shows trimming of 3 bases on V and 5 bases on J, and the gene matches do not reach 9 bases of it. The germline V gene gives CDR1 as SGHAT and CDR2 as FQNNGV. Including the terminal cysteine and phenylalanine, the CDR3 comprises 15 residues. Only the CDR3 DNA stays, 45 bases, in frame from base 1.

Genomic DNA was extracted from sorted cells for sequencing of the TCRbeta CDR3 region. The immunoSEQ Assay was used for sequencing of TCRbeta CDR3 regions. TCRdb carries this immuneACCESS record with in-frame sequences only. Its versions omit some clonotypes, under half of them owing to an unresolved V gene in the studies checked, with the rest unexplained. The sample table records roughly 11,000 clones; roughly four fifths of these occur just once. The top ten clonotypes cover around 9.3% of the sample. In the case of this clone: There is no known antigen for this receptor. Per-nucleotide qualities are absent, and no much larger clonotype sits a single base away.

This receptor was obtained from an adult with an advanced solid tumor such as melanoma, head and neck, liver or kidney cancer. The chain was built from TRBV11-2 and TRBJ2-5, and 7 junction bases match TRBD1. Sequencing used CD4+ or CD8+ T cells sorted from blood, obtained in a trial of the OX40 agonist ivuxolimab. The encoded CDR3 is CASSLMRGLMETQYF. The DNA sequence is given as TGTGCCAGCAGCTTGATGAGGGGGCTAATGGAGACCCAGTACTTC.